These 20 T cell receptor beta chains share one sample of origin, sequenced in a study of cytomegalovirus exposure and HLA in healthy donors. The PCR had 60 Vbeta and 13 Jbeta primers. The protocol was immunoSEQ multiplex PCR, while the TCRdb copy is restricted to in-frame clones and leaves out a portion. The sample contains more than 50,000 clones, 75% to 80% of which appear only once. Sequenced material: PBMCs. The receptors derive from a female donor in good health and CMV-seronegative.

V is TRBV7-9 and J is TRBJ1-2, with D possibly TRBD1 on 5 matching bases. CDR1 SEHNR and CDR2 FQNEAQ come from the germline V gene (reference sequence). The ends were cut back, 5 bases at V and 0 bases at J, with 13 bases in the middle. The CDR3 has 15 residues. Here the CDR3 DNA reads TGTGCCAGCAGCGGACACAGTATTACTAACTATGGCTACACCTTC. Translating it yields CASSGHSITNYGYTF. The full variable domain, in which reference TRBV7-9 and TRBJ1-2 provide the parts outside the CDR3, is DTGVSQNPRHKITKRGQNVTFRCDPISEHNRLYWYRQTLGQGPEFLTYFQNEAQLEKSRLLSDRFSAERPKGSFSTLEIQRTEQGDSAMYLCASSGHSITNYGYTFGSGTRLTVV.

The chain links TRBV10-3 to TRBJ1-2, with a weak D call TRBD1 (5 bases). V lost 6 bases and J 4 bases, leaving 15 bases between the germline ends. The length of the CDR3 is 14 residues. Germline assignment: CDR1 ENHRY and CDR2 SYGVKD. CDR3 in DNA: TGTGCCATCAGAGGGGAGGGACTCTTCTATGGCTACACCTTC. Its translation: CAIRGEGLFYGYTF.

Only a few counts were recorded for this clone. The CDR3 reads CASSDSVNTEAFF. CDR3 nucleotide sequence: TGTGCCAGCAGTGACTCGGTGAACACTGAAGCTTTCTTT. This rearrangement joins TRBV2 to TRBJ1-1; D remains ambiguous. CDR1 SNHLY and CDR2 FYNNEI come from the germline V gene. V shed 3 bases and J shed 0 bases, with 5 bases lying between them. The CDR3 spans 13 residues.

As for this clone: Other nucleotide sequences in the sample specify the same CDR3. This rearrangement joins TRBV6-1 to TRBJ2-1; possible D gene TRBD1, 7 bases. Germline lookup yields CDR1 MNHNS and CDR2 SASEGT. The V end was cut by 2 bases, the J end by 8 bases, with 16 bases between. This CDR3 spans 15 amino acids. The CDR3: CASSELAGGPDEQFF. The CDR3 nucleotides are TGTGCCAGCAGTGAACTAGCAGGGGGGCCCGATGAGCAGTTCTTC.

This rearrangement joins TRBV7-9 to TRBJ2-7; TRBD2 might be the D (5 bases). The CDR3 is made up of 16 amino acids. Germline CDR1 is SEHNR and CDR2 is FQNEAQ (reference sequence). Trimming shortened V by 2 bases and J by 3 bases, and 17 bases separated the two germline ends. The CDR3 nucleotides are TGTGCCAGCAGCTTAATAGTGGGAGATAAAAACTACGAGCAGTACTTC. This gives the protein CASSLIVGDKNYEQYF. The full variable domain, in which reference TRBV7-9 and TRBJ2-7 provide the parts outside the CDR3, is DTGVSQNPRHKITKRGQNVTFRCDPISEHNRLYWYRQTLGQGPEFLTYFQNEAQLEKSRLLSDRFSAERPKGSFSTLEIQRTEQGDSAMYLCASSLIVGDKNYEQYFGPGTRLTVT.

The chain links TRBV9 to TRBJ2-5; 8 bases are a match to TRBD2. The CDR3 has 16 amino acids. Germline CDR1 SGDLS, CDR2 YYNGEE. V lost 0 bases to trimming and J lost 1 base; unmatched junction nucleotides: 5. CDR3 nucleotides: TGTGCCAGCAGCGTAGGAGCACTAGCGGTCCAAGAGACCCAGTACTTC. Its protein is CASSVGALAVQETQYF.

The chain links TRBV9 to TRBJ2-1; 10 positions agree with TRBD2. This CDR3 has 17 amino acids. Germline V gives CDR1 SGDLS, CDR2 YYNGEE. J lost 2 bases, V lost 4 bases, and 9 bases had no gene match. The CDR3 DNA is TGTGCCAGCAGCCCAACGGTAGCGGGGGGACCCTACAATGAGCAGTTCTTC. Protein sequence: CASSPTVAGGPYNEQFF.

V and J are TRBV28 and TRBJ1-2; D remains unclear. CDR3 length: 15 amino acids. Trimming removed 3 bases from V and 4 bases from J, with 15 bases in between. The germline gives CDR1 MDHEN, CDR2 SYDVKM. CDR3 nucleotide sequence: TGTGCCAGCAGTTTCACTAACATAGGCCTCTATGGCTACACCTTC. It translates to CASSFTNIGLYGYTF.

The chain links TRBV9 to TRBJ2-3; 14 positions agree with TRBD2. J lost 3 bases, V lost 3 bases, and 6 bases had no gene match. The CDR3 contains 17 residues. Per germline, CDR1 SGDLS and CDR2 YYNGEE. CDR3 in DNA: TGTGCCAGCAGCGCGACTAGCGGGAGGGCGTTAACAGATACGCAGTATTTT. Protein product: CASSATSGRALTDTQYF.

The genes are TRBV4-3 and TRBJ2-2; TRBD2 aligns across 7 bases. The CDR3 is 17 residues long. Germline V CDR1 and CDR2: LGHNA, YSLEER. Unmatched junction bases numbered 10, after V lost 1 base and J lost 5 bases. As DNA, the CDR3 is TGCGCCAGCAGCCAAGGTCGGAGGGGCGGGGGTACCGGGGAGCTGTTTTTT. This encodes CASSQGRRGGGTGELFF.

This chain links TRBV18 with TRBJ1-1; D may be TRBD1 (6 bases). V was trimmed by 4 bases and J by 1 base, leaving 7 bases between them. The CDR3 spans 13 residues. CDR1 and CDR2 (germline): KGHSH, LQKENI. The CDR3 nucleotides read TGTGCCAGCTCACAGGGGGAGAACACTGAAGCTTTCTTT. This gives the protein CASSQGENTEAFF.

V and J are TRBV5-1 and TRBJ2-2; 7 nucleotides agree with TRBD2. The germline CDR1 and CDR2 sequences are SGHRS and YFSETQ. Unmatched junction bases numbered 5, after V lost 5 bases and J lost 4 bases. CDR3 size: 14 residues. The CDR3 loop is CASRTSGGTGELFF. In DNA form, the CDR3 reads TGCGCCAGCAGAACCTCGGGGGGCACCGGGGAGCTGTTTTTT.

This clone turned up a few times. The J gene is TRBJ2-5, the V gene TRBV18; D unclear. The CDR3 consists of 16 residues. Germline V CDR1 and CDR2: KGHSH, LQKENI. V was trimmed by 2 bases and J by 2 bases, leaving 15 bases between them. The CDR3 nucleotides are TGTGCCAGCTCACCATTGCAAGGTCCTAGACAAGAGACCCAGTACTTC. This gives the protein CASSPLQGPRQETQYF.

This rearrangement joins TRBV7-2 to TRBJ2-7; 12 nucleotides align to TRBD1. The germline V gene has CDR1 SGHTA and CDR2 FQGNSA. V trimming: 4 bases; J trimming: 2 bases; junction bases outside the gene matches: 0. This CDR3 has 14 amino acids. The CDR3 nucleotides read TGTGCCAGCAGCTGGGACAGGGGGCCCTACGAGCAGTACTTC. Protein product: CASSWDRGPYEQYF.

This clone showed up just a few times. V and J are TRBV10-3 and TRBJ2-7, with D perhaps matching TRBD1 (6 bases). CDR3 length equals 11 residues. The germline V and J ends were trimmed by 10 bases and 2 bases, with 9 bases remaining between them. Germline V gene lookup returns CDR1 ENHRY and CDR2 SYGVKD. The CDR3 DNA sequence: TGTGCCACACAGGGCACCTACGAGCAGTACTTC. Its protein is CATQGTYEQYF.

This clone has more than one count but fewer than ten. In DNA form, the CDR3 reads TGTGCCAGCAGCTTTCTCGATCAGGGGTTGCATGGCTACACCTTC. This gives the protein CASSFLDQGLHGYTF. The chain couples TRBV7-6 to TRBJ1-2, with D possibly TRBD1 on 6 matching bases. The CDR3 spans 15 residues. V lost 3 bases to trimming and J lost 6 bases, with 17 bases between them. The germline V gene encodes CDR1 SGHVS and CDR2 FNYEAQ.

This chain uses TRBV2 with TRBJ1-5; maybe TRBD1 (5 bases). Trimming shortened V by 2 bases and J by 3 bases, and 14 bases separated the two germline ends. Germline values: CDR1 SNHLY, CDR2 FYNNEI. CDR3 length equals 16 residues. CDR3 bases: TGTGCCAGCAGTGAACGAGCGGGGGACGTCAATCAGCCCCAGCATTTT. As protein: CASSERAGDVNQPQHF.

The chain has TRBV7-5 and TRBJ2-5; TRBD2 is the table's D call, not checked against the DNA. Near its end, the DNA agrees better with TRBJ2-7, so the J call may be wrong. TRBV7-5 is a recognized pseudogene. This CDR3 spans 19 amino acids. The CDR3 sequence: CARSLERTRKNEGDYEQYF. The CDR3 region has the DNA TGTGCCAGAAGCTTAGAGCGGACCCGGAAGAACGAGGGCGACTACGAGCAGTACTTC.

In nucleotides, the CDR3 is TGTGCCAGCAGCCATCACCAGGGGGAACGAGGCTACACCTTC. Amino acids: CASSHHQGERGYTF. The chain joins TRBV6-5 to TRBJ1-2; 7 nucleotides agree with TRBD1. Germline V gene sequence: CDR1 MNHEY, CDR2 SVGAGI. The CDR3 spans 14 residues. With V trimmed by 6 bases and J by 8 bases, 12 bases remained unmatched.

This chain connects TRBV28 to TRBJ2-7; D perhaps matches TRBD1 (8 bases). The CDR3 contains 17 residues. V lost 6 bases and J 7 bases, leaving 28 bases between the germline ends. CDR1 MDHEN and CDR2 SYDVKM come from the germline V gene. CDR3 in amino acids: CASRGGTGGPRPWEQYF. In nucleotides, the CDR3 is TGTGCCAGCAGGGGGGGGACAGGCGGCCCACGACCGTGGGAGCAGTACTTC.